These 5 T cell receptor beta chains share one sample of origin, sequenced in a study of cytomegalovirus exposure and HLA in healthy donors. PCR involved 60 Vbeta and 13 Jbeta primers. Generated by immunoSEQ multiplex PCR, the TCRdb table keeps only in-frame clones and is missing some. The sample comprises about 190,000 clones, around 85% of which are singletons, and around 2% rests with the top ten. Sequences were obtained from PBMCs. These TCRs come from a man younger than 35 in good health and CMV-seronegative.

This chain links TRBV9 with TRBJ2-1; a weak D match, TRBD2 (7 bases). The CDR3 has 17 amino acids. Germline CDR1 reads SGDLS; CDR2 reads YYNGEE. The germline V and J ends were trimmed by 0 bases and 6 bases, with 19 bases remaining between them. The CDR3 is CASSVVGAGATFNEQFF. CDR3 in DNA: TGTGCCAGCAGCGTAGTGGGTGCGGGGGCTACCTTCAATGAGCAGTTCTTC.

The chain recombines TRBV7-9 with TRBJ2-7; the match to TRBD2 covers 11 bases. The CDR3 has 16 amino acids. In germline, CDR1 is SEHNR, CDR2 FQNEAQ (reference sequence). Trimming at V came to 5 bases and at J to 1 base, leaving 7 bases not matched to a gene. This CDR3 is CASSRTSGSLSYEQYF. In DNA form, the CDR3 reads TGTGCCAGCAGCCGTACTAGCGGGAGCTTGTCCTACGAGCAGTACTTC.

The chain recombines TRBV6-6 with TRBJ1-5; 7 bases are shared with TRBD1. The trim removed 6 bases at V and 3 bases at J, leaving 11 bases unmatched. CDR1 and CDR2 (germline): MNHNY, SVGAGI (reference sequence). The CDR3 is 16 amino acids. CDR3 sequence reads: CASRAWVTGDNQPQHF. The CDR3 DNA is TGTGCCAGCAGGGCCTGGGTTACAGGGGACAATCAGCCCCAGCATTTT.

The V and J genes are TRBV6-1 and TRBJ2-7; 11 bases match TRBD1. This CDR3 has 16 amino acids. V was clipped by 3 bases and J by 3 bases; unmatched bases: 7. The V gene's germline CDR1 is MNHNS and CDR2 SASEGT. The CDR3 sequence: CASSDPRDRGNYEQYF. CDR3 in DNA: TGTGCCAGCAGTGACCCCCGGGACAGGGGGAACTACGAGCAGTACTTC.

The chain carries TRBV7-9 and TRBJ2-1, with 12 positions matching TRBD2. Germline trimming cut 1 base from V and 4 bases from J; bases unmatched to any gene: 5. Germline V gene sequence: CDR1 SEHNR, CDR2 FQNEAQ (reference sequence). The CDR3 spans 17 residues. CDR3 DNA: TGTGCCAGCAGCTTAGGGGGGCTAGCGGGAGGGTACAATGAGCAGTTCTTC. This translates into CASSLGGLAGGYNEQFF.